This TCR beta chain is drawn from a study of blood T cell repertoires in COVID-19. In the study overall: The analysed material was cDNA or gDNA that came from T cells, B-cell-depleted T cells, or PBMCs.

This clone appeared a few times. The CDR3 contains 15 residues. Germline trimming cut 2 bases from V and 4 bases from J; bases unmatched to any gene: 6. The germline CDR1 and CDR2 sequences are MRHNA and SNTAGT. In the study's own analysis: The authors estimated nucleated cell counts from reference gene primer amplification. Profiling relied on immunoSEQ multiplex PCR, and the TCRdb table lists in-frame clones only, not all of them. The V and J calls and clone size come from that table; D and trimming were worked out from the DNA. Counted here are some 190,000 clones, approximately 80% occurring once; the ten biggest clones make up 5.5% to 8.5%.

Sequencing used peripheral blood. This clonotype originated in a man between 60 and 75 years old with acute or convalescent COVID-19. The chain links TRBV6-4 to TRBJ2-3; 7 bases match TRBD1. The CDR3 DNA reads TGTGCCAGCAGTGACACTTTGACAGGGCCAGATACGCAGTATTTT. As protein: CASSDTLTGPDTQYF.